This T cell receptor beta chain was recovered during a study of blood T cell repertoires in COVID-19. Turning to the study itself: Italy, Spain and the United States were the sources of the convalescent and acute COVID-19 samples. PBMCs, B-cell-depleted T cells, or T cells provided the cDNA or gDNA that made up the material.

Per the original data handling: Amplified reference gene primers provided the basis for estimating nucleated cell counts. Sequencing used immunoSEQ multiplex PCR; TCRdb keeps in-frame clones, though not all of them. D and trimming come from the DNA, and the V and J calls and clone size come from that table. The sample consists of under 300,000 clones, approximately 78% of them appearing once. Trimming cost V 0 bases and J 4 bases; bases outside gene matches: 3. The CDR3 sequence is 16 residues long. Germline-derived CDR1 and CDR2 are LGHNA and YSLEER. In its sample, this clone was seen a few times. The TCR was taken from a woman aged 55-69 years with active or convalescent COVID-19. Sequences were obtained from peripheral blood. The rearrangement uses TRBV4-3 and TRBJ2-3; 11 nucleotides agree with TRBD2. CDR3 amino acids: CASSQDNSGGADTQYF. In DNA form, the CDR3 reads TGCGCCAGCAGCCAAGATAATAGCGGGGGGGCAGATACGCAGTATTTT.